The rows below give T cell receptor beta chains drawn from one sample of a study of shared clonotypes between healthy human individuals. The repertoire was sequenced with immunoSEQ multiplex PCR; TCRdb's copy has only in-frame clones and lacks some. The table has just over 2,000,000 clones, 85% to 95% seen once. The specimen was naive CD4+ T cells sorted from blood. These receptors came from a man younger than 30 in good health. Each CDR3 is given with its conserved first and last residue. A D gene is named only where the DNA matches it firmly. Clone size, where shown, is once, few, many, or a class for clones that have expanded.

j_call d_call clone_size v_call cdr3_aa cdr3_nt
TRBJ2-7 TRBD1 - TRBV28 CASSPPGTGSYEQYF TGTGCCAGCAGCCCCCCCGGGACAGGGTCCTACGAGCAGTACTTC
TRBJ1-3 - - TRBV28 CASSLTSGNTIYF TGTGCCAGCAGCCTGACCTCTGGAAACACCATATATTTT
TRBJ2-7 TRBD2 - TRBV5-4 CASGSLVGGSNEQYF TGTGCCAGCGGATCATTAGTGGGCGGGAGCAACGAGCAGTACTTC
TRBJ2-3 - once TRBV30 CAWSEGLSTDTQYF TGTGCCTGGAGTGAGGGCCTTAGCACAGATACGCAGTATTTT
TRBJ1-1 - - TRBV5-6 CASSLRSGNTEAFF TGTGCCAGCAGCCTTAGAAGTGGAAACACTGAAGCTTTCTTT
TRBJ2-2 - - TRBV5-1 CASSSEGLGIGELFF TGCGCCAGCAGCTCTGAAGGTCTGGGAATCGGGGAGCTGTTTTTT
TRBJ2-7 - once TRBV29-1 CSVATGARPYEQYF TGCAGCGTCGCCACAGGTGCCCGACCCTACGAGCAGTACTTC
TRBJ2-7 - - TRBV7-2 CASSLVPSSYEQYF TGTGCCAGCAGCTTAGTGCCGAGCTCCTACGAGCAGTACTTC
TRBJ2-3 - - TRBV7-2 CASSLGTSTDTQYF TGTGCCAGCAGCTTAGGAACAAGCACAGATACGCAGTATTTT
TRBJ1-4 TRBD1 - TRBV28 CASSLPQGAGEKLFF TGTGCCAGCAGTTTACCCCAGGGGGCCGGTGAAAAACTGTTTTTT
TRBJ1-1 - - TRBV28 CASSSRGWRSTEAFF TGTGCCAGCAGTTCTAGGGGTTGGAGGAGCACTGAAGCTTTCTTT
TRBJ1-1 - once TRBV6-1 CASRGTAGTEAFF TGTGCCAGCAGGGGGACCGCGGGCACGGAAGCTTTCTTT
TRBJ1-4 TRBD1 once TRBV12-5 CASGLVIAPRGSEKLFF TGTGCTAGTGGTTTGGTCATTGCGCCCAGGGGGAGTGAAAAACTGTTTTTT
TRBJ1-1 TRBD1 - TRBV6-5 CASSWRTGGEAFF TGTGCCAGCAGTTGGCGGACAGGAGGTGAAGCTTTCTTT
TRBJ2-7 TRBD2 - TRBV11-2 CASSLREGPYEQYF TGTGCCAGCAGCTTGAGGGAGGGCCCCTACGAGCAGTACTTC
TRBJ2-2 - - TRBV4-2 CASSQRGTGELFF TGTGCCAGCAGCCAGCGCGGCACCGGGGAGCTGTTTTTT
TRBJ1-4 TRBD1 - TRBV6-6 CASSSSQGAANEKLFF TGTGCCAGCAGCTCATCCCAGGGGGCCGCTAATGAAAAACTGTTTTTT